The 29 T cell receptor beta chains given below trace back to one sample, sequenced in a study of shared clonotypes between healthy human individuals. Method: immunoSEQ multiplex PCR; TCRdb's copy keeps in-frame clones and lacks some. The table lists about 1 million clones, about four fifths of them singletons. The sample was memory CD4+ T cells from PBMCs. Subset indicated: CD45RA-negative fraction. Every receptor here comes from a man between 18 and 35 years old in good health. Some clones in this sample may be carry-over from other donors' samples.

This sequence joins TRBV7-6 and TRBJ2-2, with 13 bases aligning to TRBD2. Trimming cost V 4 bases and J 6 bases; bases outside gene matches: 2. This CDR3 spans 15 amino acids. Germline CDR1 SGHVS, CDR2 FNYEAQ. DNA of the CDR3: TGTGCCAGCAGCTCCGGACTAGCGGGAGCCGGGGAGCTGTTTTTT. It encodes CASSSGLAGAGELFF.

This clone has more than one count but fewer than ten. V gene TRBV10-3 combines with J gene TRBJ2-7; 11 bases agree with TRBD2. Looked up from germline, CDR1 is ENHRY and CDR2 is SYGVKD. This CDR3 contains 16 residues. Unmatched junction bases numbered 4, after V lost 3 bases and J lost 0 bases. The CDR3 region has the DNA TGTGCCATCAGTGAAACTAGCGGGAGTAGCTCCTACGAGCAGTACTTC. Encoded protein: CAISETSGSSSYEQYF.

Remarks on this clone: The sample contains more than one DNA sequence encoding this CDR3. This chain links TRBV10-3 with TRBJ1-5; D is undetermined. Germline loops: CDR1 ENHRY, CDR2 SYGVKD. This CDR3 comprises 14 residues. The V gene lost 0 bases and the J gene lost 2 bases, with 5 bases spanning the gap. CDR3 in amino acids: CAISESGGNQPQHF. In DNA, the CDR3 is TGTGCCATCAGTGAGTCGGGAGGCAATCAGCCCCAGCATTTT.

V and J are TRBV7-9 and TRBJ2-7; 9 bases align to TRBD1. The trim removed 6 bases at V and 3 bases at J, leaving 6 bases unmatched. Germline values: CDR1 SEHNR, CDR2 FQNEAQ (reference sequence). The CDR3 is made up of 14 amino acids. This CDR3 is CASRRDRDGYEQYF. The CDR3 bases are TGTGCCAGCAGGCGGGACAGGGATGGCTACGAGCAGTACTTC.

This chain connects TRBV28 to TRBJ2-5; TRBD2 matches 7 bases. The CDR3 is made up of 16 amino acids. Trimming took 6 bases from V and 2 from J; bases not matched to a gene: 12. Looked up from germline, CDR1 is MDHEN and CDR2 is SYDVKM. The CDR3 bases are TGTGCCAGCAGCTACAACCAAGGGACTAATCAAGAGACCCAGTACTTC. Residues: CASSYNQGTNQETQYF.

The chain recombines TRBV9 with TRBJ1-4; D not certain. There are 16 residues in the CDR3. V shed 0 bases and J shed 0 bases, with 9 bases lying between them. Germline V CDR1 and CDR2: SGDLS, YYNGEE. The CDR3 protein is CASSVAPQATNEKLFF. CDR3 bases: TGTGCCAGCAGCGTAGCACCGCAGGCAACTAATGAAAAACTGTTTTTT.

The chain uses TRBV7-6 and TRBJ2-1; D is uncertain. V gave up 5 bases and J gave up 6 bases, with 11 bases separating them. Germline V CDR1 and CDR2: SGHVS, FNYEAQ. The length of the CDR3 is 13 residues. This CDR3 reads CASSPTGSNEQFF. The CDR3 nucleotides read TGTGCCAGCAGCCCGACCGGTAGCAATGAGCAGTTCTTC.

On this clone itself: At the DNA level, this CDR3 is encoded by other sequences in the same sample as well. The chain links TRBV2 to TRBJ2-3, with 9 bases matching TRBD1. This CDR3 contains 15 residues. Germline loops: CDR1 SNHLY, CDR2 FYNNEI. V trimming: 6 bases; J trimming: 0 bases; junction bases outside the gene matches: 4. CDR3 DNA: TGTGCCAGCAGAAGACAGGGGGTGAGCACAGATACGCAGTATTTT. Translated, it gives CASRRQGVSTDTQYF.

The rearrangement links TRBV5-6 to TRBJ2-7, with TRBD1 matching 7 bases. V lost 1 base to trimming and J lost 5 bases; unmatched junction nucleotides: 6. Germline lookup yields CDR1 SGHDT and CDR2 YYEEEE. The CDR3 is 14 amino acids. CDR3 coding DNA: TGTGCCAGCAGCTTGATGCAGGGGGACCACGAGCAGTACTTC. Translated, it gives CASSLMQGDHEQYF.

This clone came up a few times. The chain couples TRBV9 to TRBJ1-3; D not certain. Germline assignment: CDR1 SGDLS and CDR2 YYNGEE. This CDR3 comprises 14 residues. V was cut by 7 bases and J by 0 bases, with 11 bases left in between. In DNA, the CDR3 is TGTGCCAGCGGTACACAGTCCTCTGGAAACACCATATATTTT. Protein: CASGTQSSGNTIYF.

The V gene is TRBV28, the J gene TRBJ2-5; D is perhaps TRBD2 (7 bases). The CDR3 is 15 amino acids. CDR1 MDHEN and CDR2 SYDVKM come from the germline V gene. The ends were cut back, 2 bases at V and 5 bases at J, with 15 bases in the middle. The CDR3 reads CASSLGGAVLETQYF. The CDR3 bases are TGTGCCAGCAGTTTAGGGGGGGCCGTCCTGGAGACCCAGTACTTC.

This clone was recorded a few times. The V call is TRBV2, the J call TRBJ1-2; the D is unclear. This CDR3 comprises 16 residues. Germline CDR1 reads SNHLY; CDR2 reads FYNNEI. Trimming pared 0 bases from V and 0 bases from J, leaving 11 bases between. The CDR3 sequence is CASSEANPIANYGYTF. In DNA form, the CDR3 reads TGTGCCAGCAGTGAAGCGAATCCTATAGCTAACTATGGCTACACCTTC.

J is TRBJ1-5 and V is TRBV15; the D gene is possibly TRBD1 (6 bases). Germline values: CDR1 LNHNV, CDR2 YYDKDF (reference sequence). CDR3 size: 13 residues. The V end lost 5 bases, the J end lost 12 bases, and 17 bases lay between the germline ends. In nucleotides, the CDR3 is TGTGCCACCAGCTCATTCAAGGGGGGCGGCCAGCATTTT. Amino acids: CATSSFKGGGQHF.

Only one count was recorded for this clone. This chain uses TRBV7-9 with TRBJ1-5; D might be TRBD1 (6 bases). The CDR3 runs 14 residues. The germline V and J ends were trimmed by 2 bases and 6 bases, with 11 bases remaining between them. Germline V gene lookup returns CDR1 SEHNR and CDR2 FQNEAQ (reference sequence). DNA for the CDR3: TGTGCCAGCAGCTTAATGGGGGCGGGTCAGCCCCAGCATTTT. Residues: CASSLMGAGQPQHF.

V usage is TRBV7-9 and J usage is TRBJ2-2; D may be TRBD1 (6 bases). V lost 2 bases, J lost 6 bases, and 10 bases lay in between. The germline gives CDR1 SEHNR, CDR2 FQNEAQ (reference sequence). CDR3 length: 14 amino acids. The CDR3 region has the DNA TGTGCCAGCAGCTTATTACAGGGCGCCGGGGAGCTGTTTTTT. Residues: CASSLLQGAGELFF.

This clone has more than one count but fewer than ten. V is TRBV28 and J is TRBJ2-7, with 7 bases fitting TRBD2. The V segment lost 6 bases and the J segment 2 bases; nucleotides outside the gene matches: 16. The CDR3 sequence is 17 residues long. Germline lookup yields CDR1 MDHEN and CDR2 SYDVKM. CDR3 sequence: CASSSFIGGRGAYEQYF. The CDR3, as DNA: TGTGCCAGCAGCTCCTTCATCGGCGGGAGAGGGGCCTACGAGCAGTACTTC. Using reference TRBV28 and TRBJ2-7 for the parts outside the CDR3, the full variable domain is DVKVTQSSRYLVKRTGEKVFLECVQDMDHENMFWYRQDPGLGLRLIYFSYDVKMKEKGDIPEGYSVSREKKERFSLILESASTNQTSMYLCASSSFIGGRGAYEQYFGPGTRLTVT.

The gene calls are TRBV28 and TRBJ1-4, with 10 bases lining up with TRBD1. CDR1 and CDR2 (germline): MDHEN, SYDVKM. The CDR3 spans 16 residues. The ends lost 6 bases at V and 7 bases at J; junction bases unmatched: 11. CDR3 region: CASSLPLGTGVEKLFF. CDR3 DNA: TGTGCCAGCAGCCTCCCGTTGGGGACAGGGGTTGAAAAACTGTTTTTT. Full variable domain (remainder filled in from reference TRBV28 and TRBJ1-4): DVKVTQSSRYLVKRTGEKVFLECVQDMDHENMFWYRQDPGLGLRLIYFSYDVKMKEKGDIPEGYSVSREKKERFSLILESASTNQTSMYLCASSLPLGTGVEKLFFGSGTQLSVL.

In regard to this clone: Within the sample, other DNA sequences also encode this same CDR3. The CDR3 region is CSVETSGTDTQYF. The CDR3 DNA sequence: TGCAGCGTTGAAACTAGCGGCACAGATACGCAGTATTTT. The chain uses TRBV29-1 and TRBJ2-3, with 7 bases lining up with TRBD2. Trimming removed 2 bases from V and 1 base from J; junction bases left unmatched: 0. The germline V gene has CDR1 SQVTM and CDR2 ANQGSEA. The CDR3 runs to 13 residues.

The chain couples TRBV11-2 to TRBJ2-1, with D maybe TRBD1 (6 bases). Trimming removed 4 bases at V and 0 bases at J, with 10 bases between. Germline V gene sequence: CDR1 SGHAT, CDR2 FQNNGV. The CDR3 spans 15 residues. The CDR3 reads CASSSRQDSYNEQFF. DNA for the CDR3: TGTGCCAGCAGCTCGCGACAGGACTCCTACAATGAGCAGTTCTTC.

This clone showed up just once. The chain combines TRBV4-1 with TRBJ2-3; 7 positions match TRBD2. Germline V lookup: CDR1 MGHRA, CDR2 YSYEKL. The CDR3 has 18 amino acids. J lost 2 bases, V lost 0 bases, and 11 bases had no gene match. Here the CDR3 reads CASSQDDGGGGFTDTQYF. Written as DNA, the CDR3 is TGCGCCAGCAGCCAAGATGACGGCGGGGGAGGGTTCACAGATACGCAGTATTTT.

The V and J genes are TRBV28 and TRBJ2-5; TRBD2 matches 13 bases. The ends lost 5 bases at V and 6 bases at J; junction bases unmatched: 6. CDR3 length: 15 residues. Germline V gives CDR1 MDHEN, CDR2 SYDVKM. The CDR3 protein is CASSPLLAGGKTQYF. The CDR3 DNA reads TGTGCCAGCAGTCCTTTACTAGCGGGAGGGAAGACCCAGTACTTC.

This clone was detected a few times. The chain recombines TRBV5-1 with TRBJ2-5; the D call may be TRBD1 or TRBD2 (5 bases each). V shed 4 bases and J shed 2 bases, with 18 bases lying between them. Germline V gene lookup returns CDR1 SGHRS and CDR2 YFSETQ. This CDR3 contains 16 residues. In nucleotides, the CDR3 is TGCGCCAGCAGCCCAGGGACCGTAACCATACAAGAGACCCAGTACTTC. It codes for CASSPGTVTIQETQYF.

The CDR3: CASSPSGSYNEQFF. In nucleotides, the CDR3 is TGTGCCAGCAGCCCAAGCGGCTCCTACAATGAGCAGTTCTTC. The rearrangement joins TRBV6-5 to TRBJ2-1; D is perhaps TRBD2 (5 bases). CDR1 and CDR2 (germline): MNHEY, SVGAGI. The germline V and J ends were trimmed by 6 bases and 0 bases, with 9 bases remaining between them. This CDR3 is 14 amino acids long.

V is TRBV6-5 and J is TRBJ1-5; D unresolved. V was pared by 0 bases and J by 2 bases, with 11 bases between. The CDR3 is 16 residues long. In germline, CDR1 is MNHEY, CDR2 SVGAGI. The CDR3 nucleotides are TGTGCCAGCAGTTACTCAACAAGGAGGGGCAATCAGCCCCAGCATTTT. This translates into CASSYSTRRGNQPQHF.

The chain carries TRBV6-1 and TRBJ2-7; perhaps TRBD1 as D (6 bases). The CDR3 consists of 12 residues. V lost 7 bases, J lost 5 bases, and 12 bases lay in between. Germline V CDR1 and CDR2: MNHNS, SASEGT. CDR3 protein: CASIHRVDEQYF. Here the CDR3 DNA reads TGTGCCAGCATCCACAGGGTGGACGAGCAGTACTTC.

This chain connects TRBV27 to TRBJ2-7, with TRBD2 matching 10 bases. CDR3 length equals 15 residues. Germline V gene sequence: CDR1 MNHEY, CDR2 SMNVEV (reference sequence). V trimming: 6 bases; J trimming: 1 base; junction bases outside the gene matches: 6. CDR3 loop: CASRSIAGGSYEQYF. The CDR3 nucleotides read TGTGCCAGCAGGTCGATAGCGGGGGGATCCTACGAGCAGTACTTC.

The CDR3 protein is CASSKRLYNEQFF. The DNA of the CDR3 is TGTGCCAGCAGCAAACGCCTTTACAATGAGCAGTTCTTC. This chain links TRBV7-2 with TRBJ2-1; no definite D call. Trimming took off 5 bases at V and 4 bases at J, with 9 bases between the two ends. The germline V gene encodes CDR1 SGHTA and CDR2 FQGNSA. The CDR3 contains 13 residues.

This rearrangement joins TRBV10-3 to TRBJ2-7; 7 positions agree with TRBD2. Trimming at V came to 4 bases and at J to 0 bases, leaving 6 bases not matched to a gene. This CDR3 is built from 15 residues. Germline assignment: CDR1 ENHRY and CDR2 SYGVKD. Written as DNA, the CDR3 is TGTGCCATCAGTGGCTCTAGCGGCAGCTCCTACGAGCAGTACTTC. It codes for CAISGSSGSSYEQYF.

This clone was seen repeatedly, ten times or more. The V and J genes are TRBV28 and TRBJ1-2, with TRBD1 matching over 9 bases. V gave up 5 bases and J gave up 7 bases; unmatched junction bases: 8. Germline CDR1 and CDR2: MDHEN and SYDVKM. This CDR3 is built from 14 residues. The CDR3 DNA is TGTGCCAGCAGTACCGGACAGGGGCGGCGTGGCTACACCTTC. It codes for CASSTGQGRRGYTF.